The rows below give T cell receptor beta chains drawn from one sample of a study of PD-L1 blockade in urothelial cancer. This table comes from immunoSEQ multiplex PCR, and its TCRdb copy is limited to in-frame clones, with some not included. The sample lists 35,000 to 45,000 clones, roughly 82% occurring once. The sequencing used PBMCs, collected around atezolizumab (anti-PD-L1) treatment. The receptors stem from a middle-aged man with urothelial cancer. Both conserved end residues are part of each CDR3. A D gene is named only where the DNA matches it firmly. The size field is filled for only some rows; it gives once, few, many or a size class.

v_call	clone_size	d_call	j_call	cdr3_aa	cdr3_nt
TRBV7-2	.	TRBD2	TRBJ2-1	CASSLPGLAGGQNEQFF	TGTGCCAGCAGCTTACCCGGACTAGCGGGAGGGCAGAATGAGCAGTTCTTC
TRBV11-3	.	TRBD2	TRBJ2-7	CASSLVPSGRHSYEQYF	TGTGCCAGCAGCTTAGTGCCTAGCGGGAGGCACTCCTACGAGCAGTACTTC
TRBV5-8	.	TRBD1	TRBJ2-1	CASSFLQGGYNEQFF	TGTGCCAGCAGCTTCTTACAGGGGGGTTACAATGAGCAGTTCTTC
TRBV6-5	.	.	TRBJ2-7	CASSLRGSYEQYF	TGTGCCAGCAGTCTTAGAGGCTCCTACGAGCAGTACTTC
TRBV4-3	.	TRBD2	TRBJ2-3	CASSPLAGSATSTDTQYF	TGCGCCAGCAGCCCGCTAGCGGGTAGCGCAACTAGCACAGATACGCAGTATTTT
TRBV9	.	.	TRBJ1-5	CASSVGIRPGNQPQHF	TGTGCCAGCAGCGTAGGGATTCGACCGGGGAATCAGCCCCAGCATTTT
TRBV14	.	.	TRBJ2-7	CASSQTDFYEQYF	TGTGCCAGCAGCCAAACAGATTTCTACGAGCAGTACTTC
TRBV6-5	.	TRBD1	TRBJ1-1	CASSYEQGAYTEAFF	TGTGCCAGCAGTTACGAGCAGGGGGCTTACACTGAAGCTTTCTTT
TRBV5-1	.	TRBD1	TRBJ2-3	CASRKQGAQDTQYF	TGCGCCAGCAGAAAACAGGGGGCGCAAGATACGCAGTATTTT
TRBV6-5	.	.	TRBJ1-1	CASSPWDIRNTEAFF	TGTGCCAGCAGTCCTTGGGACATTCGGAACACTGAAGCTTTCTTT
TRBV11-3	.	TRBD1	TRBJ2-1	CASSSRQGSYNEQFF	TGTGCCAGCAGCTCTAGACAGGGGTCGTACAATGAGCAGTTCTTC
TRBV9	.	.	TRBJ2-1	CASSDSDRGVFSGRALDEQFF	TGTGCCAGCAGCGACTCAGACAGGGGGGTTTTCAGCGGGAGGGCTCTGGATGAGCAGTTCTTC
TRBV29-1	.	.	TRBJ1-1	CSVLRGGTEAFF	TGCAGCGTTCTCAGAGGGGGTACTGAAGCTTTCTTT
TRBV6-6	.	.	TRBJ2-2	CASSQTENTGELFF	TGTGCCAGCAGTCAGACAGAGAACACCGGGGAGCTGTTTTTT
TRBV13	.	TRBD2	TRBJ2-7	CASSLTSGSLPGEQYF	TGTGCCAGCAGCCTAACTAGCGGGAGCCTACCGGGGGAGCAGTACTTC
TRBV28	.	.	TRBJ2-7	CASSLKLPNEQYF	TGTGCCAGCAGTTTGAAACTCCCCAACGAGCAGTACTTC
TRBV20-1	.	.	TRBJ1-1	CSAQGRGEAFF	TGCAGTGCCCAGGGAAGGGGTGAAGCTTTCTTT
TRBV11-2	once	.	TRBJ1-4	CASSPMLSGANEKLFF	TGTGCCAGCAGCCCAATGCTGTCAGGGGCAAATGAAAAACTGTTTTTT
TRBV5-4	.	.	TRBJ1-3	CASSLAGQGGTIYF	TGTGCCAGCAGCTTGGCCGGTCAAGGAGGCACCATATATTTT
TRBV11-3	.	TRBD1	TRBJ1-1	CASSLGGQGVNTEAFF	TGTGCCAGCAGCTTAGGAGGACAGGGCGTGAACACTGAAGCTTTCTTT
TRBV4-2	once	TRBD2	TRBJ2-7	CASSPTSGRDYGEQYF	TGTGCCAGCAGCCCGACTAGCGGGAGGGATTACGGTGAGCAGTACTTC
TRBV28	.	.	TRBJ2-5	CASSRASLSFQETQYF	TGTGCCAGCAGTCGCGCGTCCTTATCTTTTCAAGAGACCCAGTACTTC
TRBV4-1	.	.	TRBJ1-5	CASSPGWSGSNQPQHF	TGCGCCAGCAGCCCCGGGTGGTCTGGAAGCAATCAGCCCCAGCATTTT
TRBV27	.	TRBD2	TRBJ2-3	CASSSLAGGPGGAQYF	TGTGCCAGCAGCAGTCTAGCGGGAGGCCCGGGGGGGGCGCAGTATTTT
TRBV7-9	few	.	TRBJ2-3	CASSLGAGGSTDTQYF	TGTGCCAGCAGCTTAGGGGCCGGGGGTAGCACAGATACGCAGTATTTT
TRBV6-6	.	.	TRBJ2-1	CASTGVGSGEQFF	TGTGCCAGCACCGGCGTGGGGAGCGGTGAGCAGTTCTTC
TRBV11-1	few	TRBD1	TRBJ2-2	CASSSGTGYTGELFF	TGTGCCAGCAGCTCCGGGACAGGGTACACCGGGGAGCTGTTTTTT
TRBV14	.	TRBD2	TRBJ2-1	CASSPGTSGRIYNEQFF	TGTGCCAGCAGCCCAGGGACTAGCGGGAGGATCTACAATGAGCAGTTCTTC
TRBV19	.	TRBD1	TRBJ1-1	CASSLVGTGLKNTEAFF	TGTGCCAGTAGCCTGGTCGGGACAGGGTTGAAGAACACTGAAGCTTTCTTT
TRBV18	.	TRBD1	TRBJ2-1	CASSEDRAPVEQFF	TGTGCCAGCTCAGAGGACAGGGCTCCGGTTGAGCAGTTCTTC
TRBV5-1	.	.	TRBJ2-7	CASSPGLQNEQYF	TGCGCCAGCAGCCCTGGACTCCAGAACGAGCAGTACTTC
TRBV7-8	.	.	TRBJ1-5	CASSLSGDQPQHF	TGTGCCAGCAGCTTAAGCGGCGACCAGCCCCAGCATTTT
TRBV13	.	.	TRBJ2-4	CASSPPGLAKNIQYF	TGTGCCAGCAGCCCCCCAGGCCTAGCCAAAAACATTCAGTACTTC
TRBV27	.	.	TRBJ1-5	CASSSRQTSNQPQHF	TGTGCCAGCAGTTCCAGACAGACTAGCAATCAGCCCCAGCATTTT
TRBV9	.	.	TRBJ2-2	CASSAGGELFF	TGTGCCAGCAGTGCCGGCGGGGAGCTGTTTTTT
TRBV5-1	.	.	TRBJ2-2	CASRDVQGWPGELFF	TGCGCCAGCAGAGACGTGCAGGGTTGGCCCGGGGAGCTGTTTTTT
TRBV20-1	.	.	TRBJ2-7	CSASLAYEQYF	TGCAGTGCTAGCCTTGCCTACGAGCAGTACTTC
TRBV27	.	TRBD2	TRBJ2-3	CASSAGVPDTQYF	TGTGCCAGCAGTGCGGGAGTCCCAGATACGCAGTATTTT
TRBV27	.	.	TRBJ1-5	CASSLMGGQPQHF	TGTGCCAGCAGTTTAATGGGAGGACAGCCCCAGCATTTT
TRBV5-1	few	TRBD1	TRBJ2-2	CASTTRQGATGELFF	TGCGCCAGCACCACTAGACAGGGGGCGACCGGGGAGCTGTTTTTT
TRBV28	.	TRBD2	TRBJ2-5	CASTDSGQKTQYF	TGTGCCAGCACTGATAGCGGGCAAAAGACCCAGTACTTC
TRBV11-2	.	TRBD1	TRBJ2-7	CASSSLRDRVHEQYF	TGTGCCAGCAGCTCGCTTAGGGACAGGGTCCACGAGCAGTACTTC
TRBV2	.	TRBD1	TRBJ2-1	CASSAGTGGVSSYNEQFF	TGTGCCAGCAGTGCCGGGACAGGGGGTGTAAGCTCCTACAATGAGCAGTTCTTC
TRBV7-6	.	.	TRBJ2-3	CASSPRGRSTDTQYF	TGTGCCAGCAGCCCGCGGGGGCGGAGCACAGATACGCAGTATTTT
TRBV7-9	once	TRBD2	TRBJ2-1	CASSPDGGGYNEQFF	TGTGCCAGCAGCCCAGATGGCGGGGGGTACAATGAGCAGTTCTTC
TRBV6-1	.	.	TRBJ1-1	CASKVEETVNTEAFF	TGTGCCAGCAAGGTGGAGGAGACGGTGAACACTGAAGCTTTCTTT
TRBV6-4	.	TRBD2	TRBJ2-1	CASRETSGRGYNEQFF	TGTGCCAGCAGGGAAACTAGCGGGAGGGGGTACAATGAGCAGTTCTTC
TRBV4-3	.	.	TRBJ1-1	CASSQEIRGTEAFF	TGCGCCAGCAGCCAAGAGATCCGGGGGACTGAAGCTTTCTTT
TRBV29-1	few	.	TRBJ2-7	CSVEEGRGEQYF	TGCAGCGTTGAAGAAGGACGCGGGGAGCAGTACTTC
TRBV19	.	.	TRBJ2-7	CASSKAREQYF	TGTGCCAGTAGTAAAGCCCGCGAGCAGTACTTC
TRBV7-9	.	TRBD2	TRBJ2-2	CASGLAGGPGTGELFF	TGTGCCAGCGGATTAGCGGGAGGGCCGGGAACCGGGGAGCTGTTTTTT
TRBV28	.	TRBD1	TRBJ1-3	CASSSFGTDVSGNTIYF	TGTGCCAGCAGTTCGTTCGGGACAGATGTCTCTGGAAACACCATATATTTT
TRBV2	.	.	TRBJ2-6	CASRDRISGANVLTF	TGTGCCAGCAGGGACAGAATTTCTGGGGCCAACGTCCTGACTTTC
TRBV28	.	TRBD1	TRBJ2-3	CASSLWTGADTQYF	TGTGCCAGCAGTTTATGGACAGGGGCAGATACGCAGTATTTT
TRBV4-3	few	.	TRBJ1-1	CASSLGGMNTEAFF	TGCGCCAGCAGCCTGGGGGGGATGAACACTGAAGCTTTCTTT
TRBV7-3	.	TRBD2	TRBJ2-3	CASSLAPTGTSPATQYF	TGTGCCAGCAGCCTAGCCCCTACCGGGACTAGCCCAGCTACGCAGTATTTT
TRBV29-1	.	.	TRBJ1-5	CSVGQGANQPQHF	TGCAGCGTTGGACAAGGGGCCAATCAGCCCCAGCATTTT
TRBV28	.	.	TRBJ2-6	CASDGGGGTGKANVLTF	TGTGCCAGCGACGGCGGCGGGGGGACAGGGAAGGCCAACGTCCTGACTTTC
TRBV5-1	.	.	TRBJ2-6	CASSFQGGANVLTF	TGCGCCAGCAGCTTTCAGGGTGGGGCCAACGTCCTGACTTTC
TRBV5-4	.	TRBD1	TRBJ1-5	CASSSDRVGQPQHF	TGTGCCAGCAGCTCGGACAGGGTGGGACAGCCCCAGCATTTT